These 21 T cell receptor beta chains originate from one sample sequenced in a study of cytomegalovirus exposure and HLA in healthy donors. The PCR ran on 60 Vbeta and 13 Jbeta primers. Sequenced by immunoSEQ multiplex PCR; TCRdb stores in-frame clones only, minus some. Of 150,000 to 200,000 clones listed, around three quarters are singletons. Source material: PBMCs. These TCRs come from a man aged 25-45 years in good health and CMV-seropositive.

This clone was seen more than once but under ten times. This chain connects TRBV6-6 to TRBJ2-7, with TRBD1 matching 10 bases. This CDR3 is built from 14 residues. The ends lost 6 bases at V and 3 bases at J; junction bases unmatched: 5. Germline CDR1 is MNHNY and CDR2 is SVGAGI (reference sequence). DNA of the CDR3: TGTGCCAGCAGACCCGGGACAGGGGTCTACGAGCAGTACTTC. Translated: CASRPGTGVYEQYF.

This chain joins TRBV12-5 and TRBJ1-2, with D maybe TRBD1 (6 bases). The CDR3 loop spans 15 amino acids. V gave up 3 bases and J gave up 2 bases, with 13 bases separating them. Germline values: CDR1 LGHNT, CDR2 FRNRAP. CDR3 loop: CASGFPSQGNYGYTF. CDR3 in DNA: TGTGCTAGTGGTTTTCCATCCCAGGGGAACTATGGCTACACCTTC. The variable domain in full, completed from reference TRBV12-5 and TRBJ1-2, reads DARVTQTPRHKVTEMGQEVTMRCQPILGHNTVFWYRQTMMQGLELLAYFRNRAPLDDSGMPKDRFSAEMPDATLATLKIQPSEPRDSAVYFCASGFPSQGNYGYTFGSGTRLTVV.

V and J are TRBV28 and TRBJ1-5; D is unresolved. Germline V gives CDR1 MDHEN, CDR2 SYDVKM. V lost 7 bases and J lost 6, with 16 bases in between. The CDR3 totals 14 residues. The CDR3 sequence: CASNQAVESQPQHF. CDR3 coding DNA: TGTGCCAGCAACCAAGCGGTGGAAAGTCAGCCCCAGCATTTT.

The V gene is TRBV19, the J gene TRBJ1-5; D is possibly TRBD1 (6 bases). Germline assignment: CDR1 LNHDA and CDR2 SQIVND (reference sequence). V was pared by 3 bases and J by 3 bases, with 12 bases between. This CDR3 spans 15 amino acids. CDR3 residues: CASSMWGGNNQPQHF. The CDR3, as DNA: TGTGCCAGTAGTATGTGGGGGGGCAACAATCAGCCCCAGCATTTT. The complete variable domain, with remaining parts taken from reference TRBV19 and TRBJ1-5, reads DGGITQSPKYLFRKEGQNVTLSCEQNLNHDAMYWYRQDPGQGLRLIYYSQIVNDFQKGDIAEGYSVSREKKESFPLTVTSAQKNPTAFYLCASSMWGGNNQPQHFGDGTRLSIL.

This rearrangement joins TRBV27 to TRBJ1-6; D perhaps matches TRBD1 (6 bases). This CDR3 contains 13 residues. The germline CDR1 and CDR2 sequences are MNHEY and SMNVEV (reference sequence). Deletions cut 2 bases from V and 10 bases from J, with 9 bases between. In DNA, the CDR3 is TGTGCCAGCAGTTTAGGGACACTCTCACCCCTCCACTTT. Translation: CASSLGTLSPLHF.

The chain has TRBV4-3 and TRBJ2-7, with 8 bases fitting TRBD1. CDR1 is LGHNA, CDR2 YSLEER, per germline. V shed 4 bases and J 4 bases; nucleotides not matched to a gene: 6. The CDR3 consists of 14 residues. CDR3 region: CASSPGTGGYEQYF. The DNA of the CDR3 is TGCGCCAGCAGCCCGGGGACAGGTGGTTACGAGCAGTACTTC.

The chain recombines TRBV11-2 with TRBJ2-7; TRBD1 matches at 10 bases. V trimming: 5 bases; J trimming: 6 bases; junction bases outside the gene matches: 10. Germline loops: CDR1 SGHAT, CDR2 FQNNGV. The CDR3 consists of 15 residues. In nucleotides, the CDR3 is TGTGCCAGCAGCAATCCCGGGACAGGGGTCGTCGAGCAGTACTTC. It codes for CASSNPGTGVVEQYF.

V usage is TRBV29-1 and J usage is TRBJ2-3; D gene uncertain. Trimming stripped 3 bases from V and 0 bases from J, with 10 bases between. Germline CDR1 is SQVTM and CDR2 is ANQGSEA. There are 14 residues in the CDR3. In DNA form, the CDR3 reads TGCAGCGTTGATAAAGCGTACAGCACAGATACGCAGTATTTT. It yields the protein CSVDKAYSTDTQYF.

The sample holds a few counts of this clone. The J gene is TRBJ2-7, the V gene TRBV6-1; TRBD1 aligns across 12 bases. Looked up from germline, CDR1 is MNHNS and CDR2 is SASEGT. The CDR3 sequence is 15 residues long. V was pared by 3 bases and J by 5 bases, with 5 bases of the junction left unmatched. CDR3 DNA sequence: TGTGCCAGCAGTGACGGGACAGGGGGCGCCGACGAGCAGTACTTC. The encoded protein is CASSDGTGGADEQYF.

The V gene is TRBV29-1, the J gene TRBJ2-5, with 8 bases matching TRBD1. CDR3 length: 14 amino acids. V shed 6 bases and J 1 base; nucleotides not matched to a gene: 7. Looked up from germline, CDR1 is SQVTM and CDR2 is ANQGSEA. Written as DNA, the CDR3 is TGCAGCGTGTACCGGGACAGGCGCCAAGAGACCCAGTACTTC. It translates to CSVYRDRRQETQYF.

The chain employs TRBV7-2 and TRBJ2-7; D call uncertain. V was clipped by 3 bases and J by 3 bases, with 9 bases between them. Per germline, CDR1 SGHTA and CDR2 FQGNSA. The CDR3 has 13 amino acids. In nucleotides, the CDR3 is TGTGCCAGCAGCTTTGGCTCGTTCTACGAGCAGTACTTC. It codes for CASSFGSFYEQYF.

The genes are TRBV19 and TRBJ2-7, with a tentative D call TRBD1 (6 bases). Deletions cut 4 bases from V and 3 bases from J, with 13 bases between. CDR1 is LNHDA and CDR2 is SQIVND in the germline V gene (reference sequence). The CDR3 is 14 amino acids. CDR3 protein: CASSTVQGGYEQYF. In DNA form, the CDR3 reads TGTGCCAGTAGTACAGTTCAAGGGGGCTACGAGCAGTACTTC.

This clone was observed once. The chain couples TRBV11-3 to TRBJ2-7, with TRBD1 matching 12 bases. The junction had 5 bases not matched to a gene; V was cut back by 5 bases and J by 6 bases. Germline loops: CDR1 SGHNT, CDR2 YENEEA. This CDR3 has 14 residues. CDR3 residues: CASSHRDRGLEQYF. CDR3 DNA sequence: TGTGCCAGCAGCCACCGGGACAGGGGGCTCGAGCAGTACTTC.

This chain joins TRBV4-1 and TRBJ2-1; TRBD2 matches 15 bases. The germline V gene encodes CDR1 MGHRA and CDR2 YSYEKL. The junction had 15 bases not matched to a gene; V was cut back by 5 bases and J by 7 bases. This CDR3 has 19 amino acids. As DNA, the CDR3 is TGCGCCAGCAGCAAACGGACTAGCGGGGGGGCAGGAGCTCGGAATGAGCAGTTCTTC. Translating it yields CASSKRTSGGAGARNEQFF.

The genes are TRBV2 and TRBJ2-1, with 7 bases lining up with TRBD1. Germline CDR1 and CDR2: SNHLY and FYNNEI. This CDR3 is 16 amino acids long. With 6 bases clipped from V and 4 bases from J, the junction kept 12 bases outside the gene matches. The CDR3 nucleotides read TGTGCCAGCAGGCACCGAGGACAGGAGAAATACAATGAGCAGTTCTTC. It yields the protein CASRHRGQEKYNEQFF. The full variable domain, completed using reference TRBV2 and TRBJ2-1, is EPEVTQTPSHQVTQMGQEVILRCVPISNHLYFYWYRQILGQKVEFLVSFYNNEISEKSEIFDDQFSVERPDGSNFTLKIRSTKLEDSAMYFCASRHRGQEKYNEQFFGPGTRLTVL.

The chain joins TRBV15 to TRBJ2-5, with D unresolved. The V end lost 0 bases, the J end lost 5 bases, and 10 bases lay between the germline ends. Looked up from germline, CDR1 is LNHNV and CDR2 is YYDKDF (reference sequence). The CDR3 has 14 amino acids. Here the CDR3 reads CATSREAFSETQYF. The CDR3 nucleotides read TGTGCCACCAGCAGAGAGGCATTTTCTGAGACCCAGTACTTC.

This chain connects TRBV5-5 to TRBJ1-2; TRBD1 is a possible D gene (6 bases). Germline V CDR1 and CDR2: SGHKS, YYEKEE (reference sequence). This CDR3 region has 16 residues. Between the trimmed V and J ends, which lost 4 bases and 2 bases, there was a span of 18 bases. The CDR3 is CASSLYQGSPNYGYTF. Written as DNA, the CDR3 is TGTGCCAGCAGCCTTTACCAGGGGTCCCCGAACTATGGCTACACCTTC.

The V and J genes are TRBV7-8 and TRBJ2-5, with a possible D match to TRBD1 (5 bases). With 5 bases removed from V and 5 bases from J, the gap between germline ends came to 15 bases. The CDR3 covers 14 residues. The germline V gene encodes CDR1 SGHVS and CDR2 FQNEAQ. In DNA form, the CDR3 reads TGTGCCAGCAGCCCGATAGGGGAAATCGAGACCCAGTACTTC. Translating gives CASSPIGEIETQYF.

The genes are TRBV10-2 and TRBJ2-1; 7 nucleotides agree with TRBD2. The CDR3 is 13 amino acids. V gave up 4 bases and J gave up 8 bases; unmatched junction bases: 5. Germline loops: CDR1 WSHSY, CDR2 SAAADI. In DNA, the CDR3 is TGCGCCAGCAGTGGTTGGGGGGGAGATGAGCAGTTCTTC. Amino acid sequence: CASSGWGGDEQFF.

The V call is TRBV28, the J call TRBJ1-5; maybe TRBD1 (5 bases). V was shortened by 2 bases and J by 4 bases, with 12 bases between the two germline ends. Germline values: CDR1 MDHEN, CDR2 SYDVKM. The CDR3 extends over 15 amino acids. CDR3 bases: TGTGCCAGCAGTTTACTCCAGGGCCTGAATCAGCCCCAGCATTTT. Translation: CASSLLQGLNQPQHF. The full variable domain, rest sourced from reference TRBV28 and TRBJ1-5, is DVKVTQSSRYLVKRTGEKVFLECVQDMDHENMFWYRQDPGLGLRLIYFSYDVKMKEKGDIPEGYSVSREKKERFSLILESASTNQTSMYLCASSLLQGLNQPQHFGDGTRLSIL.

The rearrangement uses TRBV4-1 and TRBJ2-7; no clear D. This CDR3 comprises 15 residues. The V end lost 0 bases, the J end lost 3 bases, and 12 bases lay between the germline ends. Germline loops: CDR1 MGHRA, CDR2 YSYEKL. The CDR3 DNA is TGCGCCAGCAGCCAAGATCAGAGGAGATTCTACGAGCAGTACTTC. Amino acid sequence: CASSQDQRRFYEQYF.